These 15 T cell receptor beta chains were all obtained from the same sample, sequenced in a study of T cell responses to AZD1222 COVID-19 vaccine. Here immunoSEQ multiplex PCR was the method, and the copy in TCRdb shows in-frame clones only, minus some. The profile shows roughly 120,000 clones, about 88% of them singletons. The input for sequencing was peripheral blood, taken on day 0 of AZD1222 vaccination. These TCRs come from an adult in good health.

A few counts support this clone. CDR3 coding DNA: TGTGCCAGCAGCCCCCAGACAGGGAGGTTAAATGAGCAGTTCTTC. Protein: CASSPQTGRLNEQFF. The chain links TRBV7-2 to TRBJ2-1, with a weak D call TRBD1 (7 bases). Germline assignment: CDR1 SGHTA and CDR2 FQGNSA. V lost 5 bases, J lost 7 bases, and 18 bases lay in between. The CDR3 extends over 15 amino acids.

The genes are TRBV18 and TRBJ1-6; D uncertain. This CDR3 is 14 amino acids long. The germline V gene has CDR1 KGHSH and CDR2 LQKENI. Trimming stripped 4 bases from V and 7 bases from J, with 11 bases between. The CDR3 reads CASSLKAQNSPLHF. DNA for the CDR3: TGTGCCAGCTCACTTAAGGCCCAAAATTCACCCCTCCACTTT.

This sequence joins TRBV5-1 and TRBJ2-5; 9 bases line up with TRBD1. In germline, CDR1 is SGHRS, CDR2 YFSETQ. The CDR3 has 17 residues. J was trimmed by 0 bases and V by 8 bases; bases with no gene match: 14. CDR3 protein: CASLQGARQPYQETQYF. The CDR3 nucleotides read TGCGCCAGTCTACAGGGGGCAAGACAGCCGTACCAAGAGACCCAGTACTTC.

The chain is built from TRBV19 and TRBJ1-6; D is unresolved. The germline V gene encodes CDR1 LNHDA and CDR2 SQIVND (reference sequence). This CDR3 has 16 residues. The V gene lost 5 bases and the J gene lost 2 bases, with 13 bases spanning the gap. The CDR3: CASSPGSSAYNSPLHF. DNA of the CDR3: TGTGCCAGTAGTCCAGGCAGCTCTGCCTATAATTCACCCCTCCACTTT.

This clone was observed a single time. J is TRBJ1-1 and V is TRBV9; D remains unclear. This CDR3 has 13 residues. V gave up 0 bases and J gave up 1 base, with 4 bases separating them. Germline assignment: CDR1 SGDLS and CDR2 YYNGEE. This CDR3 is CASSVGRNTEAFF. The CDR3, as DNA: TGTGCCAGCAGCGTAGGGAGGAACACTGAAGCTTTCTTT.

This chain connects TRBV24-1 to TRBJ2-5; 8 nucleotides match TRBD1. The CDR3 consists of 18 residues. Losses at the gene ends were 2 bases for V and 5 bases for J; bases not matched to a gene: 15. From germline, CDR1 is KGHDR and CDR2 SFDVKD. The CDR3 loop is CATSDSGTGLNLRETQYF. The CDR3 DNA reads as TGTGCCACCAGTGATTCAGGGACAGGTCTGAATCTTCGGGAGACCCAGTACTTC.

The chain is built from TRBV5-1 and TRBJ1-1; TRBD1 is a possible D gene (6 bases). The length of the CDR3 is 13 residues. The V gene's germline CDR1 is SGHRS and CDR2 YFSETQ. V was pared by 3 bases and J by 6 bases, with 12 bases between. CDR3 region: CASSSLTGPEAFF. The CDR3 DNA reads TGCGCCAGCAGCTCCCTTACAGGGCCTGAAGCTTTCTTT.

The chain employs TRBV7-2 and TRBJ1-2, with unresolved D. The germline V and J ends were trimmed by 1 base and 2 bases, with 11 bases remaining between them. The CDR3 loop spans 15 amino acids. Germline-derived CDR1 and CDR2 are SGHTA and FQGNSA. Written as DNA, the CDR3 is TGTGCCAGCAGCTTAGGGTCAGCGGCAAACTATGGCTACACCTTC. Amino acids: CASSLGSAANYGYTF.

V is TRBV27 and J is TRBJ1-6; D uncertain. The CDR3 covers 16 residues. Germline V gene data show CDR1 as MNHEY and CDR2 as SMNVEV (reference sequence). Trimming took off 3 bases at V and 3 bases at J, with 12 bases between the two ends. This chain's CDR3 is CASSLLPGVYNSPLHF. As DNA, the CDR3 is TGTGCCAGCAGTTTGTTACCGGGAGTCTATAATTCACCCCTCCACTTT.

This chain joins TRBV28 and TRBJ1-6; D is uncertain. This CDR3 has 15 amino acids. Germline CDR1 and CDR2: MDHEN and SYDVKM. The V end was cut by 5 bases, the J end by 7 bases, with 15 bases between. Here the CDR3 reads CASSGSMGLNSPLHF. CDR3 DNA: TGTGCCAGCAGTGGTTCGATGGGCCTGAATTCACCCCTCCACTTT.

The CDR3 coding sequence is TGTGCCAGCAGTGAATTCAACAGGGAGACTAACTATGGCTACACCTTC. Protein product: CASSEFNRETNYGYTF. This sequence joins TRBV25-1 and TRBJ1-2; D may be TRBD1 (6 bases). Germline-derived CDR1 and CDR2 are MGHDK and SYGVNS. This CDR3 contains 16 residues. V dropped 1 base and J dropped 0 bases, with 12 bases sitting between them.

The chain combines TRBV2 with TRBJ2-2, with 7 positions matching TRBD1. The germline CDR1 and CDR2 sequences are SNHLY and FYNNEI. The CDR3 is 13 residues long. The V segment lost 5 bases and the J segment 7 bases; nucleotides outside the gene matches: 4. Here the CDR3 reads CASSNRGNGELFF. CDR3 nucleotides: TGTGCCAGCAGTAACAGGGGTAACGGGGAGCTGTTTTTT.

In its sample, this clone was seen once. The CDR3 loop reads CASSQQTSLGTGELFF. The CDR3 DNA is TGTGCCAGCAGCCAACAGACTAGTCTGGGCACCGGGGAGCTGTTTTTT. The chain has TRBV3-1 (or the pseudogene TRBV3-2) and TRBJ2-2; D possibly corresponds to TRBD2 (6 bases). Germline loops: CDR1 LGHDT, CDR2 YNNKEL (reference sequence). This CDR3 spans 16 amino acids. Deletions cut 2 bases from V and 4 bases from J, with 14 bases between.

The chain joins TRBV11-3 to TRBJ2-1; D may be TRBD2 (5 bases). Germline V gene data show CDR1 as SGHNT and CDR2 as YENEEA. The length of the CDR3 is 14 residues. Deletions cut 5 bases from V and 0 bases from J, with 8 bases between. This chain's CDR3 is CASSPRGSYNEQFF. The DNA of the CDR3 is TGTGCCAGCAGCCCCCGGGGCTCCTACAATGAGCAGTTCTTC.

The chain couples TRBV12-3 or TRBV12-4 to TRBJ1-1; D remains ambiguous. The germline V and J ends were trimmed by 6 bases and 4 bases, with 12 bases remaining between them. There are 13 residues in the CDR3. The CDR3 DNA reads TGTGCCAGCAGACTCAGTCCGGCCACTGAAGCTTTCTTT. As protein: CASRLSPATEAFF.